A selection of T cell receptor beta chains follows, all from one sample in a study of blood T cell repertoires in COVID-19. Sequencing was performed with immunoSEQ multiplex PCR; in TCRdb, only in-frame clones are kept and a portion is missing. The sample yields tens of thousands of clones, about 90% seen once. The material sequenced was peripheral blood. All receptors derive from a human donor in a cohort sampled during active COVID-19. CDR3s include the opening cysteine and the closing phenylalanine or tryptophan. A D gene is named only where the DNA matches it firmly. Some rows mark clone size as missing; the rest say once, few, many or name a class of expanded clone.

clone_size d_call j_call v_call cdr3_nt cdr3_aa
few NA TRBJ1-6 TRBV30 TGTGCCTGGGACATCTCGTACTCCTATAATTCACCCCTCCACTTT CAWDISYSYNSPLHF
NA NA TRBJ1-2 TRBV27 TGTGCCAGCAGTCCCACCGAGGGTGTCTATGGCTACACCTTC CASSPTEGVYGYTF
NA NA TRBJ1-4 TRBV10-3 TGTGCCATCAGTGTTCGGGGGGGGGATGAAAAACTGTTTTTT CAISVRGGDEKLFF
NA NA TRBJ1-2 TRBV27 TGTGCCAGCAGTCCACAGGGTTACGGCTACACCTTC CASSPQGYGYTF
NA TRBD1 TRBJ1-4 TRBV7-2 TGTGCCAGCAGCTTAACTGGGACAGGGAATGAAAAACTGTTTTTT CASSLTGTGNEKLFF
NA TRBD1 TRBJ1-4 TRBV7-9 TGTGCCAGCAACCGAGGGACAGATAATGAAAAACTGTTTTTT CASNRGTDNEKLFF
NA NA TRBJ2-5 TRBV6-1 TGTGCCAGCAGTGAAGCGCCTAGGGAGACCCAGTACTTC CASSEAPRETQYF
NA NA TRBJ2-5 TRBV28 TGTGCCAGCAGGTCAGGGGAAGAGACCCAGTACTTC CASRSGEETQYF
once NA TRBJ2-7 TRBV11-3 TGTGCCAGCAGCTCCGGGGTCGACTACGAGCAGTACTTC CASSSGVDYEQYF
once TRBD1 TRBJ1-2 TRBV6-5 TGTGCCAGCAGAAAACAGGGGGCGCAGTACTATGGCTACACCTTC CASRKQGAQYYGYTF
few NA TRBJ1-5 TRBV7-8 TGTGCCAGCAGCCCACCGGGGGGGGCCGGGGTAGGTAATCAGCCCCAGCATTTT CASSPPGGAGVGNQPQHF
NA NA TRBJ2-1 TRBV2 TGTGCCAGCACCCTGGACAGAGGTGGTGAGCAGTTCTTC CASTLDRGGEQFF
few NA TRBJ1-1 TRBV3-1/TRBV3-2 TGTGCCAGCAGACAACGCGAGAAGTCGCCCTATGCCTCCCTAAAGGGGACTGAAGCTTTCTTT CASRQREKSPYASLKGTEAFF
few TRBD2 TRBJ2-3 TRBV7-7 TGTGCTAGCAGCGCCACTAGCGGGGGCTCAGATACGCAGTATTTT CASSATSGGSDTQYF
once NA TRBJ2-7 TRBV7-9 TGTGCCAGCAGCTTAATATTAATTTCAGCAGGGCCCATGGAGGAGCAGTACTTC CASSLILISAGPMEEQYF
NA NA TRBJ2-7 TRBV15 TGTGCCACCAGCAGAGACCGCGGAACCTACGAGCAGTACTTC CATSRDRGTYEQYF
NA TRBD1 TRBJ1-2 TRBV7-9 TGTGCCAGCAGCCGGACAGGGGGCGCAGACGGCTACACCTTC CASSRTGGADGYTF
NA NA TRBJ1-1 TRBV7-2 TGTGCCAGCAGCTTACGGGGTGCGACTGAAGCTTTCTTT CASSLRGATEAFF
NA NA TRBJ1-5 TRBV6-5 TGTGCCAGCAGTCCTAGCCCCTGGAACAATCAGCCCCAGCATTTT CASSPSPWNNQPQHF
NA TRBD1 TRBJ1-3 TRBV29-1 TGCAGCGCGGGACAGGGGACTGGAAACACCATATATTTT CSAGQGTGNTIYF
NA TRBD2 TRBJ2-3 TRBV5-8 TGTGCCAGCAGCACCGGACTAGCGGGGGTCACAGATACGCAGTATTTT CASSTGLAGVTDTQYF
NA NA TRBJ1-1 TRBV30 TGTGCCTGGGGACTCGGCGGGTTGAACACTGAAGCTTTCTTT CAWGLGGLNTEAFF
NA TRBD2 TRBJ2-5 TRBV6-2/TRBV6-3 TGTGCCAGCAGTTACGGGGCGGGGGGGCGACAAGAGACCCAGTACTTC CASSYGAGGRQETQYF
NA TRBD2 TRBJ2-1 TRBV5-4 TGTGCCAGCAGCGGCGGGGGAGCCGCTTACAATGAGCAGTTCTTC CASSGGGAAYNEQFF
NA NA TRBJ1-1 TRBV6-6 TGTGCCAGCAGCCCAAACCGGGACTACAACACTGAAGCTTTCTTT CASSPNRDYNTEAFF
NA NA TRBJ2-3 TRBV7-9 TGTGCCAGCAGACCGACTAGAGGAGAAGGGGATACGCAGTATTTT CASRPTRGEGDTQYF
NA NA TRBJ2-1 TRBV10-3 TGTGCCATCAGTGTCCGGGAAGGCAATGAGCAGTTCTTC CAISVREGNEQFF
NA TRBD1 TRBJ1-2 TRBV18 TGTGCCAGCTCACTGCGCACCCCGGGACAGGGGGCTGATGGCTACACCTTC CASSLRTPGQGADGYTF
NA NA TRBJ2-7 TRBV7-2 TGTGCCAGCAGCTTAATTCCAGGGGCATACGAGCAGTACTTC CASSLIPGAYEQYF
NA TRBD1 TRBJ2-2 TRBV6-4 TGTGCCAGAAGGACAGGGCCCGGGGAGCTGTTTTTT CARRTGPGELFF
NA NA TRBJ2-5 TRBV7-2 TGTGCCAGCAGCTTGACCCCTGTTAGCGAGACCCAGTACTTC CASSLTPVSETQYF
NA NA TRBJ2-1 TRBV6-1 TGTGCCAGCAGTGAATTTCGGACCCCAGCGGATGAGCAGTTCTTC CASSEFRTPADEQFF
medium-sized TRBD1 TRBJ1-3 TRBV6-6 TGTGCCAGCAGTTACTCGGACAGGGATGGAAACACCATATATTTT CASSYSDRDGNTIYF
NA TRBD2 TRBJ2-7 TRBV5-4 TGTGCCAGCAGCCATAGCGGGGGGTACAACGAGCAGTACTTC CASSHSGGYNEQYF
NA TRBD1 TRBJ1-4 TRBV30 TGTGCCTGGAAGGGGGCAGGGGGCGAAAAACTGTTTTTT CAWKGAGGEKLFF
NA TRBD1 TRBJ2-1 TRBV29-1 TGCAGCGTCGGAACAGGGGTGTCCTACAATGAGCAGTTCTTC CSVGTGVSYNEQFF
NA NA TRBJ1-1 TRBV5-1 TGCGCCAGCAGCTTGCAACAGGGTCTGAACACTGAAGCTTTCTTT CASSLQQGLNTEAFF
NA TRBD2 TRBJ2-3 TRBV7-8 TGTGCCAGCAGCTGGGCGGGGGGGGCAGATACGCAGTATTTT CASSWAGGADTQYF
NA NA TRBJ2-7 TRBV9 TGTGCCAGCAGCGTTACCTCAGGTTCCCACGAGCAGTACTTC CASSVTSGSHEQYF
NA NA TRBJ1-1 TRBV10-1 TGCGCCAGCAGTGAAGGTGGGGGGGGGTTGGTTTCCACTGAAGCTTTCTTT CASSEGGGGLVSTEAFF
NA TRBD2 TRBJ2-3 TRBV19 TGTGCCAGTCGGGGAGGGAGCCGCAGCACAGATACGCAGTATTTT CASRGGSRSTDTQYF
NA TRBD2 TRBJ2-7 TRBV28 TGTGCCAGCAGCCCTCGGAGCGGGGGCTTCGGAGAGCAGTACTTC CASSPRSGGFGEQYF
NA TRBD1 TRBJ2-3 TRBV7-7 TGTGCCAGCAGCTTAGCAAAGGACAGGGAGCAGTATTTT CASSLAKDREQYF
NA TRBD1 TRBJ2-1 TRBV5-4 TGTGCCAGCAGCGCGGACAGGAATGAGCAGTTCTTC CASSADRNEQFF
once NA TRBJ1-1 TRBV2 TGTGCCAGCAGTTCCCTTTCCGACACTGAAGCTTTCTTT CASSSLSDTEAFF
NA NA TRBJ2-7 TRBV6-6 TGTGCCAGCAGACCCCTCGAGGGTCGGGGCTCCTACGAGCAGTACTTC CASRPLEGRGSYEQYF
NA NA TRBJ1-2 TRBV3-1/TRBV3-2 TGTGCCAGCAGCCTTCACCCGGACTATGGCTACACCTTC CASSLHPDYGYTF
NA NA TRBJ2-5 TRBV6-5 TGTGCCAGCAGTCCCACTAGCATAGAGACCCAGTACTTC CASSPTSIETQYF
once NA TRBJ2-7 TRBV14 TGTGCCAGCAGCCAAGGTCGCAGGGGGGACTACGAGCAGTACTTC CASSQGRRGDYEQYF
few NA TRBJ2-2 TRBV7-2 TGTGCCAGCAGCTTAGGGAGGGGACGGACATTGGAGCTGTTTTTT CASSLGRGRTLELFF
NA NA TRBJ2-1 TRBV5-4 TGTGCCAGCAGCTTGGAAGGGAGCTCCTACAATGAGCAGTTCTTC CASSLEGSSYNEQFF
NA NA TRBJ1-6 TRBV6-6 TGTGCCAGCAGTTACCAAGAGGCCAATTCACCCCTCCACTTT CASSYQEANSPLHF
NA NA TRBJ1-1 TRBV2 TGTGCCAGCAGTTTGCAGGGGCCGAACACTGAAGCTTTCTTT CASSLQGPNTEAFF
NA TRBD1 TRBJ2-1 TRBV5-1 TGCGCCAGCAGCCCGGGACAGGGATCTTACAATGAGCAGTTCTTC CASSPGQGSYNEQFF
few NA TRBJ2-1 TRBV18 TGTGCCAGCTGTCTGGGGCGCCAGAATGAGCAGTTCTTC CASCLGRQNEQFF
NA TRBD2 TRBJ2-7 TRBV10-3 TGTGCCATCAGTGAGTCCCTGCTAGCGGGGGCCATCTCCTACGAGCAGTACTTC CAISESLLAGAISYEQYF
NA NA TRBJ1-5 TRBV27 TGTGCCAGCAGTTTAACAGGGCATAGCAATCAGCCCCAGCATTTT CASSLTGHSNQPQHF
NA TRBD1 TRBJ2-1 TRBV5-1 TGCGCCAGCAGCGTGACAGGGGGGGATTATTACAATGAGCAGTTCTTC CASSVTGGDYYNEQFF
NA NA TRBJ2-3 TRBV4-3 TGCGCCAGCAGCGGGCGGGTGGCGGATACGCAGTATTTT CASSGRVADTQYF
NA TRBD1 TRBJ1-2 TRBV6-5 TGTGCCAGCAGACTAACAGGGGGCGATGGCTACACCTTC CASRLTGGDGYTF